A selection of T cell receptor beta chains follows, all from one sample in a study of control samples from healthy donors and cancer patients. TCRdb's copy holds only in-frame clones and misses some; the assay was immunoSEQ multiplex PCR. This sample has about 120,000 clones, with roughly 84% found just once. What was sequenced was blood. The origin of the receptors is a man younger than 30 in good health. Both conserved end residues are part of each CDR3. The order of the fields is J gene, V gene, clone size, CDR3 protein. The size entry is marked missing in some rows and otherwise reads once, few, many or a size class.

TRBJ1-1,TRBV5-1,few,CASSPRSADKAFF
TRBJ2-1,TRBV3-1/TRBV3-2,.,CASSQGHLRQPEQFF
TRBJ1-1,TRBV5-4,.,CASSLPLGTGGRTEAFF
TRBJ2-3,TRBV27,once,CASGDVSSNTDTQYF
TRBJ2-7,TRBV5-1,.,CASSNDRATYEQCF
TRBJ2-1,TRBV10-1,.,CASSESGQLAGGRNEQFF
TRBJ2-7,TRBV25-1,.,CASKLGGTEHLYEQYF
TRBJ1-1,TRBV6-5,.,CASTTRGSEAFF
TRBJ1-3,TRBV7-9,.,CASSPLQGGNTIYF
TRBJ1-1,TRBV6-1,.,CASSEGGRGRRTEAFF
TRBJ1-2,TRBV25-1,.,CASTRAGGTGGYTF
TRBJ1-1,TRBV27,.,CASSLLRGTEAFF
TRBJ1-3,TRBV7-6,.,CASSLVQKIGNTIYF
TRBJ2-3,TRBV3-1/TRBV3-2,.,CASSQQGSTDTQYF
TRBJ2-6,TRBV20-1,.,CSASSVHSGANVLTF
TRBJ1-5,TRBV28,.,CASSVRGGGDQPQHF
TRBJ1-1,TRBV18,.,CASSLGQMNTEAFF
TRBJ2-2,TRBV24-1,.,CATSDETGSGFAGELFF
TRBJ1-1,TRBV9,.,CASSADSTEAFF
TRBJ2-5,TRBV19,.,CASSIGSGRTLYQETQYF
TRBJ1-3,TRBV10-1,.,CASSGSSAARSSGNTIYF
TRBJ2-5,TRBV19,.,CASSIETSGREETQYF
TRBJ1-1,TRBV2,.,CASRRVREAFF
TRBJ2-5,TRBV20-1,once,CSANLQETQYF
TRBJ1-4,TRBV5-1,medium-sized,CASSFTLTGLATNEKLFF
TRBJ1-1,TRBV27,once,CASLRKGMNTEAFF
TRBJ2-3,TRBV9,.,CASSQASMTDTQYF
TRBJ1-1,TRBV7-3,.,CASSWTGGNTEAFF
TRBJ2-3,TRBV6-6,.,CASSPGQQRTDTQYF
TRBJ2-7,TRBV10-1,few,CASSEWVSGSYEQYF
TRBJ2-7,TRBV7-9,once,CASSLASGGPYEQYF
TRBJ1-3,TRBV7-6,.,CASSPKRGSGNTIYF
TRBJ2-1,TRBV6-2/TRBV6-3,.,CASSYSQRRTSGRRDEQFF
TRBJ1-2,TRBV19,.,CASSIERSPYGYTF
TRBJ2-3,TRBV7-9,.,CASSPRTDGTDTQYF
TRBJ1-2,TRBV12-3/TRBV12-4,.,CASSLTVYGYTF
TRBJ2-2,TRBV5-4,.,CASSLEGRFNTGELFF
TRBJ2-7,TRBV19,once,CASSWNLGRNTYEQYF
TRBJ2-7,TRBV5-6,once,CASSGTSGRIDEQYF
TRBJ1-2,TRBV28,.,CASSLYEPGQGQGYTF
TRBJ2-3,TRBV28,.,CASSGDGGSTDTQYF
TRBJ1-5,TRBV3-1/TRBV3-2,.,CASSQLPGAPYSNQPQHF
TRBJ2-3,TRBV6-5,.,CASRVGGVTDTQYF
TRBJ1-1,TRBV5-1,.,CASSPTQRNTEAFF
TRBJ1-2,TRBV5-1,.,CASSLEAGAYGYTF
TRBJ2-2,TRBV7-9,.,CASSYHRDRATGELFF
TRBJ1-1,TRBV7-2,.,CASSRDGPEAFF
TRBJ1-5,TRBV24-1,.,CATSDPVGGSQHF
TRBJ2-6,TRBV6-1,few,CASSEALTGLFSGANVLTF
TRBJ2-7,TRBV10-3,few,CAIRQGEPYEQYF
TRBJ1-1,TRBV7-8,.,CASTPPGMNTEAFF
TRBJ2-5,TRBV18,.,CASSSGLAGETQYF
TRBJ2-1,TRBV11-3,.,CASSLVGQGGYNEQFF
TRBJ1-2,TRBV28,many,CASSSGQLGGGSLSIYGYTF